This passage covers 26 T cell receptor beta chains from one sample sequenced in a study of T cell repertoires in cytomegalovirus infection (dated by TCRdb to between 2018 and 2020). The sequencer was an Illumina HiSeq 1500. TCRdb reanalyzed the raw reads on its own, using fastp at Q25 for trimming and MiXCR for clone calling, and kept in-frame beta chains. Rows with one shared CDR3 protein collapse into an entry with the most common genes and DNA. The sample yields some 250,000 distinct CDR3 sequences; roughly 9% were counted once. Of the sample, roughly 15% falls within the top ten clones. Specimen: PBMCs. Source of these receptors: a human donor in good health (CMV status not recorded). Some clones in this sample may be carry-over from other donors' samples.

This chain joins TRBV28 and TRBJ1-1; maybe TRBD1 (5 bases). Germline-derived CDR1 and CDR2 are MDHEN and SYDVKM. V lost 4 bases and J lost 9, with 12 bases in between. The CDR3 length is 12 residues. DNA for the CDR3: TGTGCCAGCAGTTCGGACATTTTTAAAGCTTTCTTT. It codes for CASSSDIFKAFF.

The table lists this clonotype with many counts. V usage is TRBV5-1 and J usage is TRBJ2-7; 10 positions match TRBD1. The CDR3 sequence is 15 residues long. The germline V gene encodes CDR1 SGHRS and CDR2 YFSETQ. Trimming took 0 bases from V and 6 from J; bases not matched to a gene: 6. Written as DNA, the CDR3 is TGCGCCAGCAGCTTGGCCGTGACAGGGGGCAGCGAGCAGTACTTC. This encodes CASSLAVTGGSEQYF. Based on the CDR3 plus reference TRBV5-1 and TRBJ2-7, the full variable domain is KAGVTQTPRYLIKTRGQQVTLSCSPISGHRSVSWYQQTPGQGLQFLFEYFSETQRNKGNFPGRFSGRQFSNSRSEMNVSTLELGDSALYLCASSLAVTGGSEQYFGPGTRLTVT.

This clonotype was observed many times. The chain recombines TRBV6-2 or TRBV6-3 with TRBJ1-1; weak D call: TRBD1 (6 bases). CDR3 length: 15 residues. Trimming shortened V by 5 bases and J by 5 bases, and 18 bases separated the two germline ends. Germline CDR1 and CDR2: MNHEY and SVGEGT. The CDR3 DNA is TGTGCCAGCAGTATCCGGAGTGGGGGCAATACTGAAGCTTTCTTT. Encoded protein: CASSIRSGGNTEAFF.

The J gene is TRBJ2-3, the V gene TRBV28; 7 bases are shared with TRBD1. The V gene's germline CDR1 is MDHEN and CDR2 SYDVKM. CDR3 length: 16 amino acids. Trimming at V came to 5 bases and at J to 2 bases, leaving 10 bases not matched to a gene. DNA of the CDR3: TGTGCCAGCAGTGACTCCTGGACAGGTATCACAGATACGCAGTATTTT. The encoded protein is CASSDSWTGITDTQYF.

In its sample, this clonotype was seen a few times. The chain recombines TRBV20-1 with TRBJ2-7; TRBD2 is a possible D gene (6 bases). Between the trimmed V and J ends, which lost 5 bases and 3 bases, there was a span of 14 bases. CDR1 is DFQATT and CDR2 is SNEGSKA in the germline V gene (reference sequence). The CDR3 spans 13 residues. CDR3 sequence reads: CSAVAGPSYEQYF. In DNA, the CDR3 is TGCAGTGCTGTGGCGGGACCGAGCTACGAGCAGTACTTC.

The J gene is TRBJ2-7, the V gene TRBV4-3; TRBD1 aligns across 7 bases. Germline V gene data show CDR1 as LGHNA and CDR2 as YSLEER. V lost 1 base to trimming and J lost 3 bases; unmatched junction nucleotides: 6. The CDR3 loop spans 15 amino acids. The CDR3: CASSQARDRLYEQYF. The DNA of the CDR3 is TGCGCCAGCAGCCAAGCCCGGGACAGACTCTACGAGCAGTACTTC.

V and J are TRBV6-2 or TRBV6-3 and TRBJ2-3; weak D call: TRBD1 (6 bases). Germline loops: CDR1 MNHEY, CDR2 SVGEGT. The CDR3 loop spans 16 amino acids. Trimming took off 2 bases at V and 5 bases at J, with 17 bases between the two ends. CDR3 sequence: CASSYDARQGRDTQYF. In DNA, the CDR3 is TGTGCCAGCAGTTACGACGCGAGGCAGGGGAGAGATACGCAGTATTTT.

This clonotype was counted ten times or more. V is TRBV7-2 and J is TRBJ1-2, with a tentative D call TRBD1 (5 bases). The V end lost 7 bases, the J end lost 2 bases, and 17 bases lay between the germline ends. Germline values: CDR1 SGHTA, CDR2 FQGNSA. This CDR3 comprises 15 residues. In nucleotides, the CDR3 is TGTGCCAGCAATACCGTACAGGTCTTGAACTATGGCTACACCTTC. It translates to CASNTVQVLNYGYTF.

The chain uses TRBV12-3 or TRBV12-4 and TRBJ1-1, with D possibly being TRBD1 (5 bases). CDR3 size: 15 residues. V lost 7 bases and J lost 6, with 21 bases in between. Written as DNA, the CDR3 is TGTGCCAGCACCTACAACCAGGGTGGCTTTTCTGAAGCTTTCTTT. Protein sequence: CASTYNQGGFSEAFF.

This clonotype came up many times. V usage is TRBV7-2 and J usage is TRBJ2-7; D possibly corresponds to TRBD2 (6 bases). CDR1 and CDR2 (germline): SGHTA, FQGNSA. This CDR3 spans 13 amino acids. Trimming shortened V by 5 bases and J by 2 bases, and 10 bases separated the two germline ends. The CDR3 nucleotides are TGTGCCAGCAGCCTTGGGACTGCCTACGAGCAGTACTTC. Its translation is CASSLGTAYEQYF.

DNA for the CDR3: TGCAGCGTTGATCGGTCGGGAGTCTACAATGAGCAGTTCTTC. Protein product: CSVDRSGVYNEQFF. The rearrangement joins TRBV29-1 to TRBJ2-1, with a possible D match to TRBD2 (6 bases). Deletions cut 3 bases from V and 3 bases from J, with 12 bases between. There are 14 residues in the CDR3. CDR1 is SQVTM and CDR2 is ANQGSEA in the germline V gene.

This clonotype was detected ten times or more. The J gene is TRBJ2-4, the V gene TRBV6-2 or TRBV6-3; D gene ambiguous. This CDR3 comprises 15 residues. Germline assignment: CDR1 MNHEY and CDR2 SVGEGT. V gave up 5 bases and J gave up 3 bases, with 14 bases separating them. The CDR3 loop reads CASSNPQLDKNIQYF. CDR3 nucleotide sequence: TGTGCCAGCAGTAACCCCCAGTTAGACAAAAACATTCAGTACTTC.

This clonotype turned up a few times. V usage is TRBV18 and J usage is TRBJ2-1; 7 bases map to TRBD2. CDR1 and CDR2 from the germline V gene are KGHSH and LQKENI. The ends lost 3 bases at V and 8 bases at J; junction bases unmatched: 13. This CDR3 contains 16 residues. The CDR3 here is CASSPIGAGVSDEQFF. DNA of the CDR3: TGTGCCAGCTCACCGATTGGGGCGGGAGTATCAGATGAGCAGTTCTTC. Using reference TRBV18 and TRBJ2-1 for the parts outside the CDR3, the full variable domain is NAGVMQNPRHLVRRRGQEARLRCSPMKGHSHVYWYRQLPEEGLKFMVYLQKENIIDESGMPKERFSAEFPKEGPSILRIQQVVRGDSAAYFCASSPIGAGVSDEQFFGPGTRLTVL.

The CDR3 DNA is TGTGCCAGCAGTCCTCAAGGGGTAGAGACTGAAGCTTTCTTT. Translated: CASSPQGVETEAFF. The chain couples TRBV6-5 to TRBJ1-1; maybe TRBD1 (5 bases). The germline CDR1 and CDR2 sequences are MNHEY and SVGAGI. Trimming left V 5 bases short and J 5 bases short, with 15 bases between. The CDR3 covers 14 residues.

This clonotype was counted at least ten times. The V and J genes are TRBV4-1 and TRBJ1-4, with a tentative D call TRBD1 (5 bases). The V gene lost 0 bases and the J gene lost 8 bases, with 19 bases spanning the gap. CDR3 length: 17 amino acids. CDR1 is MGHRA, CDR2 YSYEKL, per germline. Here the CDR3 reads CASSQDWRVGPGEKLFF. In DNA form, the CDR3 reads TGCGCCAGCAGCCAAGATTGGAGGGTGGGACCAGGGGAAAAACTGTTTTTT.

This clonotype showed up many times. The V and J genes are TRBV7-2 and TRBJ2-5, with 8 bases identical to TRBD2. Trimming at V came to 5 bases and at J to 4 bases, leaving 3 bases not matched to a gene. The germline V gene has CDR1 SGHTA and CDR2 FQGNSA. The CDR3 covers 13 residues. CDR3 in amino acids: CASSDRGGETQYF. In DNA form, the CDR3 reads TGTGCCAGCAGCGATCGGGGGGGAGAGACCCAGTACTTC.

This clonotype was seen repeatedly, ten times or more. CDR3: CASSRSGDTQYF. CDR3 DNA: TGTGCCAGCAGCCGCTCCGGGGATACGCAGTATTTT. The chain combines TRBV7-2 with TRBJ2-3; D not certain. CDR3 size: 12 residues. Trimming pared 5 bases from V and 6 bases from J, leaving 9 bases between. Germline-derived CDR1 and CDR2 are SGHTA and FQGNSA. The variable domain in full, with the rest retrieved from reference TRBV7-2 and TRBJ2-3, is GAGVSQSPSNKVTEKGKDVELRCDPISGHTALYWYRQSLGQGLEFLIYFQGNSAPDKSGLPSDRFSAERTGGSVSTLTIQRTQQEDSAVYLCASSRSGDTQYFGPGTRLTVL.

The chain employs TRBV28 and TRBJ2-1; TRBD2 matches 14 bases. Germline assignment: CDR1 MDHEN and CDR2 SYDVKM. The CDR3 is 20 amino acids. Germline trimming cut 4 bases from V and 7 bases from J; bases unmatched to any gene: 18. The CDR3 region has the DNA TGTGCCAGCAGTTCCGGCCGACTAGCGGGGGGGGGTTCCGCGGGGAATGAGCAGTTCTTC. Its protein is CASSSGRLAGGGSAGNEQFF.

The sample holds a few counts of this clonotype. V usage is TRBV6-5 and J usage is TRBJ2-3, with TRBD2 matching 7 bases. The CDR3 has 15 amino acids. V trimming: 2 bases; J trimming: 1 base; junction bases outside the gene matches: 3. Germline loops: CDR1 MNHEY, CDR2 SVGAGI. The CDR3 DNA is TGTGCCAGCAGTTACGGGGGGGGAGGCACAGATACGCAGTATTTT. Protein sequence: CASSYGGGGTDTQYF.

This clonotype was picked up many times. The CDR3 reads CASSLLAAPTGELFF. CDR3 DNA: TGTGCCAGCAGTTTGCTCGCGGCCCCCACCGGGGAGCTGTTTTTT. The chain carries TRBV12-3 or TRBV12-4 and TRBJ2-2; no clear D. The CDR3 has 15 amino acids. Trimming removed 3 bases from V and 4 bases from J, with 12 bases in between.

This clonotype showed up many times. This chain links TRBV7-2 with TRBJ2-5; 7 bases fit TRBD2. This CDR3 comprises 15 residues. Germline V CDR1 and CDR2: SGHTA, FQGNSA. V trimming: 5 bases; J trimming: 4 bases; junction bases outside the gene matches: 10. In nucleotides, the CDR3 is TGTGCCAGCAGCCCCTGGACTAGGATGGGAGAGACCCAGTACTTC. Translated, it gives CASSPWTRMGETQYF.

This clonotype turned up a few times. J is TRBJ1-6 and V is TRBV6-2 or TRBV6-3, with D hard to call. V was cut by 6 bases and J by 15 bases, with 18 bases left in between. The CDR3 contains 13 residues. Germline V gives CDR1 MNHEY, CDR2 SVGEGT. CDR3 region: CASSSGEEVGLHF. The CDR3 DNA is TGTGCCAGCAGCTCCGGCGAGGAGGTGGGCCTCCACTTT.

This clonotype has ten or more counts. The rearrangement uses TRBV7-2 and TRBJ2-7, with D possibly TRBD1 on 5 matching bases. Germline CDR1 reads SGHTA; CDR2 reads FQGNSA. The CDR3 consists of 14 residues. V lost 1 base, J lost 4 bases, and 11 bases lay in between. CDR3 DNA sequence: TGTGCCAGCAGCTTAGGGGGCAGAATTTACGAGCAGTACTTC. This encodes CASSLGGRIYEQYF.

The table lists this clonotype with many counts. The CDR3 protein is CSARNTVDYNEQFF. CDR3 nucleotide sequence: TGCAGTGCTAGAAACACGGTGGATTACAATGAGCAGTTCTTC. The chain couples TRBV20-1 to TRBJ2-1; no firm D call. The CDR3 totals 14 residues. The germline V and J ends were trimmed by 2 bases and 4 bases, with 12 bases remaining between them. CDR1 is DFQATT and CDR2 is SNEGSKA in the germline V gene (reference sequence).

This clonotype was observed many times. This rearrangement joins TRBV11-3 to TRBJ2-5, with D unclear. Between the trimmed V and J ends, which lost 0 bases and 4 bases, there was a span of 12 bases. The germline gives CDR1 SGHNT, CDR2 YENEEA. The CDR3 consists of 15 residues. CDR3 in DNA: TGTGCCAGCAGCTTAGATCTTGGAGCGTTAGAGACCCAGTACTTC. Protein product: CASSLDLGALETQYF.

This clonotype was picked up many times. The rearrangement uses TRBV19 and TRBJ2-6; a possible D gene is TRBD1 (6 bases). V shed 4 bases and J shed 0 bases, with 13 bases lying between them. The CDR3 is 17 amino acids. CDR1 is LNHDA and CDR2 is SQIVND in the germline V gene (reference sequence). This CDR3 reads CASSNRQGSSGANVLTF. The CDR3 DNA sequence: TGTGCCAGTAGTAATCGTCAGGGGAGCTCTGGGGCCAACGTCCTGACTTTC. The variable domain in full, with the rest retrieved from reference TRBV19 and TRBJ2-6, is DGGITQSPKYLFRKEGQNVTLSCEQNLNHDAMYWYRQDPGQGLRLIYYSQIVNDFQKGDIAEGYSVSREKKESFPLTVTSAQKNPTAFYLCASSNRQGSSGANVLTFGAGSRLTVL.